These 27 T cell receptor beta chains were sequenced from one sample in a study of blood T cell repertoires in COVID-19. Some clones are missing from TCRdb's copy, which holds only in-frame ones; the method was immunoSEQ multiplex PCR. Counted here are fewer than 200,000 clones, approximately 85% occurring once; the ten biggest clones make up approximately 1.3%. The sample taken for sequencing was peripheral blood. Receptors originate from a man aged 55 to 70 who had recovered from COVID-19.

This chain links TRBV7-8 with TRBJ1-3; D remains ambiguous. The germline V gene has CDR1 SGHVS and CDR2 FQNEAQ. The CDR3 extends over 19 amino acids. Trimming removed 5 bases at V and 2 bases at J, with 25 bases between. As DNA, the CDR3 is TGTGCCAGCAGCGCTAGGATAAAGGACTCCTGGGCCACTGGAAACACCATATATTTT. This gives the protein CASSARIKDSWATGNTIYF.

This chain links TRBV29-1 with TRBJ1-2, with D possibly being TRBD1 (6 bases). This CDR3 is built from 13 residues. Germline V gives CDR1 SQVTM, CDR2 ANQGSEA. V lost 3 bases to trimming and J lost 2 bases, with 10 bases between them. Written as DNA, the CDR3 is TGCAGCGTTGAGCCCACAGGGAACTATGGCTACACCTTC. It specifies CSVEPTGNYGYTF.

CDR3: CASSDRGGYNSPLHF. The DNA of the CDR3 is TGTGCCAGCAGCGACAGGGGAGGCTATAATTCACCCCTCCACTTT. The V gene is TRBV7-8, the J gene TRBJ1-6; 8 bases align to TRBD1. Germline-derived CDR1 and CDR2 are SGHVS and FQNEAQ. This CDR3 is 15 amino acids long. V lost 5 bases and J lost 3; bases outside the gene matches: 3.

The sample holds one count of this clone. The chain links TRBV7-2 to TRBJ1-1; maybe TRBD1 (6 bases). This CDR3 is built from 15 residues. V was cut by 5 bases and J by 1 base, with 14 bases left in between. Germline V gives CDR1 SGHTA, CDR2 FQGNSA. DNA for the CDR3: TGTGCCAGCAGCCAACAGGGCCGTCGGAACACTGAAGCTTTCTTT. Its translation is CASSQQGRRNTEAFF.

The CDR3 DNA follows: TGTGCCAGCAGCTTAACCGCGGGGGGACACAATGAGCAGTTCTTC. Protein sequence: CASSLTAGGHNEQFF. The J gene is TRBJ2-1, the V gene TRBV7-3, with 8 positions matching TRBD2. CDR1 SGHTA and CDR2 FQGTGA come from the germline V gene. The CDR3 extends over 15 amino acids. J was trimmed by 5 bases and V by 0 bases; bases with no gene match: 3.

The CDR3 region has the DNA TGTGCCAGCAGCGTAGGGGAGGGCGGAACTGAAGCTTTCTTT. Translated, it gives CASSVGEGGTEAFF. The chain is built from TRBV9 and TRBJ1-1; no clear D. The V gene lost 0 bases and the J gene lost 5 bases, with 11 bases spanning the gap. The germline gives CDR1 SGDLS, CDR2 YYNGEE. The CDR3 consists of 14 residues.

The gene calls are TRBV9 and TRBJ1-1; no reliable D call. In germline, CDR1 is SGDLS, CDR2 YYNGEE. The ends were cut back, 2 bases at V and 1 base at J, with 6 bases in the middle. The CDR3 is 13 amino acids. CDR3 sequence reads: CASSVHRNTEAFF. In DNA, the CDR3 is TGTGCCAGCAGCGTCCACAGGAACACTGAAGCTTTCTTT. The variable domain in full, with the rest retrieved from reference TRBV9 and TRBJ1-1, is DSGVTQTPKHLITATGQRVTLRCSPRSGDLSVYWYQQSLDQGLQFLIQYYNGEERAKGNILERFSAQQFPDLHSELNLSSLELGDSALYFCASSVHRNTEAFFGQGTRLTVV.

This rearrangement joins TRBV6-5 to TRBJ2-7; no firm D call. This CDR3 comprises 13 residues. Germline CDR1 and CDR2: MNHEY and SVGAGI. Trimming shortened V by 7 bases and J by 6 bases, and 16 bases separated the two germline ends. The CDR3 loop is CASTSRPRPEQYF. CDR3 DNA sequence: TGTGCCAGCACCAGTCGGCCTAGGCCCGAGCAGTACTTC.

The chain carries TRBV7-2 and TRBJ1-2; a possible D gene is TRBD1 (5 bases). V was shortened by 3 bases and J by 2 bases, with 10 bases between the two germline ends. CDR1 and CDR2 from the germline V gene are SGHTA and FQGNSA. CDR3 length equals 14 residues. The CDR3 DNA reads TGTGCCAGCAGCTTTTCCCGACAGAACTATGGCTACACCTTC. This gives the protein CASSFSRQNYGYTF.

This sequence joins TRBV19 and TRBJ2-3; 8 bases align to TRBD1. V lost 3 bases to trimming and J lost 4 bases; unmatched junction nucleotides: 9. Germline CDR1 is LNHDA and CDR2 is SQIVND (reference sequence). The CDR3 runs 16 residues. This chain's CDR3 is CASSIRQGSGSDTQYF. The CDR3 nucleotides are TGTGCCAGTAGTATCCGACAGGGGTCGGGGTCAGATACGCAGTATTTT.

The CDR3 here is CASSPRDRDTEAFF. The CDR3 nucleotides are TGTGCCAGCAGCCCCCGGGACAGGGATACTGAAGCTTTCTTT. The chain couples TRBV3-1 (or the pseudogene TRBV3-2) to TRBJ1-1; 9 nucleotides line up with TRBD1. This CDR3 comprises 14 residues. The trim removed 4 bases at V and 5 bases at J, leaving 5 bases unmatched. The germline V gene has CDR1 LGHDT and CDR2 YNNKEL (reference sequence).

The V gene is TRBV5-1, the J gene TRBJ2-3; 7 nucleotides match TRBD2. The CDR3 has 15 residues. Germline CDR1 reads SGHRS; CDR2 reads YFSETQ. The V gene end was trimmed by 0 bases and the J gene end by 6 bases; junction bases not matched to a gene: 7. The CDR3: CASSLGAGGMDTQYF. The CDR3 DNA reads as TGCGCCAGCAGCTTGGGAGCCGGGGGGATGGATACGCAGTATTTT.

V gene TRBV9 combines with J gene TRBJ2-3; 10 bases line up with TRBD2. The V and J ends lost 3 bases and 3 bases, in that order; junction bases with no gene match: 4. Germline V CDR1 and CDR2: SGDLS, YYNGEE. This CDR3 comprises 15 residues. The DNA of the CDR3 is TGTGCCAGCAGCGGCAGCGGGGGGGCAACAGATACGCAGTATTTT. This translates into CASSGSGGATDTQYF.

Note on this clone: Germline is not matched at one junction end, which may reflect a read error. The chain has TRBV7-7 and TRBJ2-1, with 8 bases identical to TRBD1. This CDR3 has 18 amino acids. The germline V gene has CDR1 SSHAT and CDR2 FNYEAQ (reference sequence). The CDR3 here is CASSPGQGPLSSYNEQFF. CDR3 coding DNA: TGTGCTAGCAGCCCCGGACAGGGCCCACTGAGCTCCTACAATGAGCAGTTCTTC.

This chain connects TRBV18 to TRBJ2-2, with D tentatively TRBD1 (5 bases). Germline V gene sequence: CDR1 KGHSH, CDR2 LQKENI. Trimming cost V 5 bases and J 0 bases, with 7 bases left between them. The CDR3 covers 14 residues. The CDR3 nucleotides read TGTGCCAGCTCAACGACAGCGAACACCGGGGAGCTGTTTTTT. As protein: CASSTTANTGELFF.

The chain couples TRBV7-8 to TRBJ1-4; the D gene is possibly TRBD1 (5 bases). The CDR3 is made up of 14 amino acids. Per the germline V gene, CDR1 is SGHVS and CDR2 is FQNEAQ. Trimming stripped 1 base from V and 7 bases from J, with 10 bases between. CDR3 region: CASSLGGEGEKLFF. Written as DNA, the CDR3 is TGTGCCAGCAGCTTAGGGGGGGAGGGTGAAAAACTGTTTTTT.

The chain links TRBV6-2 or TRBV6-3 to TRBJ2-3; 11 bases match TRBD2. Germline trimming cut 7 bases from V and 9 bases from J; bases unmatched to any gene: 12. CDR1 is MNHEY, CDR2 SVGEGT, per germline. The CDR3 sequence is 15 residues long. CDR3 DNA: TGTGCCAGCACCCCGACTAGCGGGGCCTTAGGCACGCAGTATTTT. It translates to CASTPTSGALGTQYF.

This CDR3 reads CASRAPQGGGETQYF. CDR3 nucleotides: TGTGCCAGCAGGGCGCCCCAGGGAGGTGGAGAGACCCAGTACTTC. This sequence joins TRBV28 and TRBJ2-5; weak D call: TRBD2 (6 bases). Germline CDR1 MDHEN, CDR2 SYDVKM. V dropped 6 bases and J dropped 4 bases, with 18 bases sitting between them. CDR3 length: 15 amino acids.

The table lists this clone with a count of one. The chain uses TRBV4-1 and TRBJ2-3; no clear D gene. The CDR3 contains 13 residues. Between the trimmed V and J ends, which lost 0 bases and 10 bases, there was a span of 11 bases. Germline V lookup: CDR1 MGHRA, CDR2 YSYEKL. In nucleotides, the CDR3 is TGCGCCAGCAGCCAAGACCCCCAGCAGGCGCAGTATTTT. Amino acids: CASSQDPQQAQYF.

This rearrangement joins TRBV10-3 to TRBJ1-1; D gene unclear. Per the germline V gene, CDR1 is ENHRY and CDR2 is SYGVKD. V lost 0 bases, J lost 0 bases, and 8 bases lay in between. The CDR3 is 15 residues long. DNA of the CDR3: TGTGCCATCAGTGAGTCGGCGGAAATGAACACTGAAGCTTTCTTT. Its protein is CAISESAEMNTEAFF.

J is TRBJ1-4 and V is TRBV19; TRBD1 matches at 9 bases. V dropped 7 bases and J dropped 8; count of bases not matched to a gene: 8. This CDR3 is built from 14 residues. The germline V gene encodes CDR1 LNHDA and CDR2 SQIVND (reference sequence). This CDR3 reads CASKWGQGDEKLFF. CDR3 bases: TGTGCCAGTAAATGGGGACAGGGTGACGAAAAACTGTTTTTT.

This chain links TRBV19 with TRBJ2-2, with D possibly being TRBD1 (5 bases). Germline values: CDR1 LNHDA, CDR2 SQIVND (reference sequence). V lost 3 bases and J lost 3, with 11 bases in between. CDR3 length: 15 amino acids. CDR3 region: CASSILGADTGELFF. DNA for the CDR3: TGTGCCAGTAGTATCCTAGGGGCGGACACCGGGGAGCTGTTTTTT.

The V and J genes are TRBV7-9 and TRBJ1-2; 9 nucleotides line up with TRBD1. From germline, CDR1 is SEHNR and CDR2 FQNEAQ (reference sequence). Unmatched junction bases numbered 11, after V lost 7 bases and J lost 8 bases. CDR3 size: 14 residues. CDR3: CASTGDREPLGYTF. Here the CDR3 DNA reads TGTGCCAGCACCGGGGACAGGGAACCTTTAGGCTACACCTTC.

The chain is built from TRBV18 and TRBJ2-7; 9 bases map to TRBD1. CDR3 length: 17 residues. V lost 2 bases, J lost 5 bases, and 13 bases stayed unmatched. Per germline, CDR1 KGHSH and CDR2 LQKENI. CDR3: CASSPSMTGTGNHEQYF. Written as DNA, the CDR3 is TGTGCCAGCTCACCATCTATGACCGGGACAGGGAACCACGAGCAGTACTTC.

In its sample, this clone was seen many times. The gene calls are TRBV4-2 and TRBJ1-4; D unresolved. The length of the CDR3 is 17 residues. Trimming removed 2 bases from V and 2 bases from J, with 15 bases in between. Germline CDR1 reads LGHNA; CDR2 reads YNFKEQ. CDR3 coding DNA: TGTGCCAGCAGCCAATGGGGAGGAACGGCTACTAATGAAAAACTGTTTTTT. Amino acid sequence: CASSQWGGTATNEKLFF.

The chain joins TRBV7-2 to TRBJ1-5; D remains ambiguous. This CDR3 comprises 13 residues. Trimming took 5 bases from V and 7 from J, leaving 12 bases between them. Germline-derived CDR1 and CDR2 are SGHTA and FQGNSA. The DNA of the CDR3 is TGTGCCAGCAGCCCGGGAAGATTGCAGCCCCAGCATTTT. Protein sequence: CASSPGRLQPQHF.

The chain has TRBV27 and TRBJ2-1, with 11 bases that match TRBD2. Germline CDR1 is MNHEY and CDR2 is SMNVEV (reference sequence). V shed 2 bases and J 7 bases; nucleotides not matched to a gene: 7. The CDR3 has 16 residues. CDR3 sequence reads: CASSLGLAGGGNEQFF. Here the CDR3 DNA reads TGTGCCAGCAGTTTAGGCCTAGCGGGGGGAGGGAATGAGCAGTTCTTC.